Given below is one TCR beta chain in context. Its antigen remains undetermined. No much larger clone exists at a distance of one base, and base qualities are not known. The entry originates in a study of PD-L1 blockade in urothelial cancer (dated by TCRdb to 2017 to 2019). Looking at the study overall: Every patient began therapy at some point between 2014 and 2015 and was given atezolizumab 1,200 mg intravenously every 3 weeks. In the same patients, pretreatment tumors underwent whole exome sequencing and RNA sequencing in addition to TCR sequencing. Blood samples were analyzed at 3 weeks after treatment start (second dose) and at 6 weeks after treatment start. Fewer than ten patients reached durable clinical benefit, while some 20 patients did not. Twenty-nine patients had pretreatment blood TCR-seq, around 25 had at least one posttreatment blood collection, and around 25 had tumor TCR-seq. About 90% of the roughly 30 patients were identified as males with urothelial cancer of bladder origin, and a prior smoking history was reported by 18 of 29 patients. The study, an exploratory multi-omic analysis, examined somatic, immune and clinical correlates of response to PD-L1 blockade with atezolizumab in urothelial cancer. Blood samples yielded a median of around 150,000 T cells and roughly 80,000 unique TCRs, with median clonality roughly 0.084. Durable clinical benefit was defined as a progression-free survival longer than 6 months, and TCR features were additionally tested against progression-free survival and overall survival. Patients had an ECOG performance status of 0 or 1 and had received between 0 and 3 prior chemotherapy regimens. Pretreatment tumor samples, along with matched peripheral blood collected serially before and after atezolizumab treatment, underwent TCR sequencing. What the authors observed across the whole study: A pretreatment peripheral blood TCR clonality below the median was linked to improved progression-free and overall survival. Patients with durable benefit showed greater expansion of tumor-associated TCR clones in peripheral blood 3 weeks after starting treatment (n of about 20, p = 0.022). Small sample size (n of about 30) and many exploratory analyses mean the results are intended to be hypothesis-generating.

For this chain, trimming is 10 bases at the V end and 4 bases at the J end, and the number of junction bases without a gene match is 12. The germline V gene (reference sequence) yields MNHEY for CDR1 and SMNVEV for CDR2. Including the terminal cysteine and phenylalanine, the CDR3 comprises 14 residues. Solely the CDR3 DNA is kept, with 42 bases framed from the first base. The sample's time point label, in plain terms: peripheral blood 6 weeks after treatment start. A total of some 30 patients with locally advanced or metastatic urothelial carcinoma, treated at Memorial Sloan Kettering on a trial protocol, made up the cohort. Peripheral blood mononuclear cells were collected pretreatment and during treatment, with between 1 and 8 total time points per patient. The Qiagen DNeasy Blood extraction kit was used to purify genomic DNA from total PBMCs and tumor samples. PBMCs were collected pretreatment and during treatment and were isolated and stored as previously described.

To estimate absolute template abundance from read counts, synthetic TCR analog templates were spiked into each PCR. The immunoSEQ assay used bias-controlled V and J gene primers to amplify TCRbeta CDR3 regions from genomic DNA. Rearranged TCRbeta segments were sequenced at approximately 20X coverage. From the authors' description of their analysis: Clustering was used to correct sequencing errors, and CDR3s were annotated against IMGT to assign V, D and J genes. Downstream analyses used only productive TCRbeta rearrangements, leaving out any out-of-frame or stop-codon sequences. Clonality was calculated as one minus the Shannon entropy normalized by the log of the number of unique productive sequences. Fisher's exact test with Benjamini-Hochberg correction, using a cutoff of adjusted p below 0.01, was how clones that differed between time points or between blood and tumor were identified. This immuneACCESS table, as held by TCRdb, lists in-frame sequences with V and J called but not all clones. Of the missing ones, under half trace to an unresolved V gene in checked studies; the others have no known cause. The V and J calls and clone size were taken over from that table, and D and trimming were inferred from the DNA. Counted in this sample were 15,000 to 20,000 clones; approximately 80% of them appeared once. The top ten constitute 1.5% to 2% of the sample.

The receptor was derived from a man aged 50 or older with urothelial cancer. The rearrangement combines TRBV27 with TRBJ2-7; 8 junctional bases match TRBD1. Sequencing used PBMCs, obtained around atezolizumab (anti-PD-L1) treatment. CDR3 loop: CATTSGTGPYEQYF. The DNA sequence follows: TGTGCCACCACCTCCGGGACAGGACCATACGAGCAGTACTTC.